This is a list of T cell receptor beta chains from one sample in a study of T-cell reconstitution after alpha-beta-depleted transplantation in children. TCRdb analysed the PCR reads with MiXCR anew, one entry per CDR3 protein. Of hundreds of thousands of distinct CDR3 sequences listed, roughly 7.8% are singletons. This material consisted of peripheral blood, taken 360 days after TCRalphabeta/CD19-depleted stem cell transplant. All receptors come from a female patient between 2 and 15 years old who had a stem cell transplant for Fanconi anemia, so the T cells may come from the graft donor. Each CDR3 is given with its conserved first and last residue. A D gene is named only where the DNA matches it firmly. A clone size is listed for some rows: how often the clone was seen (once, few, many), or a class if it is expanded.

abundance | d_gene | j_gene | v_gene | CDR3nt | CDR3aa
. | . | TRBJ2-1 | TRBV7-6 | TGTGCCAGCAGCGGGGGGGACAGGCGGAGATTCTTC | CASSGGDRRRFF
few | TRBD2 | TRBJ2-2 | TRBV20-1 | TGCAGTGCAGTCCCGAGCGGGGGCCCCTTCACCGGGGAGCTGTTTTTT | CSAVPSGGPFTGELFF
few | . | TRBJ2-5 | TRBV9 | TGTGCCAGCAGCGTAATAGACCAAGAGACCCAGTACTTC | CASSVIDQETQYF
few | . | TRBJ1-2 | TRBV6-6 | TGTGCCAGCAGACGGCAGGGCGCTGGTGGCTACACCTTC | CASRRQGAGGYTF
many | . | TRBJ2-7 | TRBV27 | TGTGCCAGCAGTTTGAGCCTCGGGGGAGCCGAGCAGTACTTC | CASSLSLGGAEQYF
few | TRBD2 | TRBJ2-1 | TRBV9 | TGTGCCAGCAGCGTTAACCAGGCCGTTAGCGGGAGGGCGTACAATGAGCAGTTCTTC | CASSVNQAVSGRAYNEQFF
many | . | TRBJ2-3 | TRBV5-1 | TGCGCCAGCAGCTTGAACGGGATTGGCACAGATACGCAGTATTTT | CASSLNGIGTDTQYF
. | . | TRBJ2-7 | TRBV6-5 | TGTGCCAGCAGCCGAGGGAACAGGGTCTACGAGCAGTACTTC | CASSRGNRVYEQYF
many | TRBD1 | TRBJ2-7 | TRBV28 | TGTGCCAGCAGTCCTAGGGGGACAGGCCGCATGCCACACAATTACGAGCAGTACTTC | CASSPRGTGRMPHNYEQYF
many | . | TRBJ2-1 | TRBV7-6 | TGTGCCAGCATGGGGTCGGGTGAGCAGTTCTTC | CASMGSGEQFF
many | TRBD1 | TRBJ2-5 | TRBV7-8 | TGTGCCAGCAGCGAAAAACAGGGGCCAAAGGGAGAGACCCAGTACTTC | CASSEKQGPKGETQYF
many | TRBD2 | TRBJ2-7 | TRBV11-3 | TGTGCCAGCAGCTTATGGCTTACTAGTGTGACTAGCACTTTCTCCTACGAGCAGTACTTC | CASSLWLTSVTSTFSYEQYF
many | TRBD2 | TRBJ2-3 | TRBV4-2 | TGTGCCAGCAGCCAACGGCCTACTAGCGGGGGGTACTCTAACACAGATACGCAGTATTTT | CASSQRPTSGGYSNTDTQYF
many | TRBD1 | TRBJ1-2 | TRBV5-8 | TGTGCCAGCAGCCCGCGCGCAGGGGGGAACTATGGCTACACCTTC | CASSPRAGGNYGYTF
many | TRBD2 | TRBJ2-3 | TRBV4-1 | TGCGCCAGCAGCCAGGCTCCTAGCGGAACAGATACGCAGTATTTT | CASSQAPSGTDTQYF
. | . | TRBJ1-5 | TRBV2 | TGTGCCAGCACGGGACAATCCAATCAGCCCCAGCATTTT | CASTGQSNQPQHF
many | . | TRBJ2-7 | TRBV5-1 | TGCGCCAGCAGCTTGGATGCGACAAATCCCTACGAGCAGTACTTC | CASSLDATNPYEQYF
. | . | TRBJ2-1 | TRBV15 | TGTGCCACCAGCAGAGATTTCCCAGTATCCTACAATGAGCAGTTCTTC | CATSRDFPVSYNEQFF
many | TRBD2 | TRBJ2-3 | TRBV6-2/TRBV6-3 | TGTGCCAGCAGTCCCTTGAAGACTGGTCTAGCGGGGGGGACAGATACGCAGTATTTT | CASSPLKTGLAGGTDTQYF
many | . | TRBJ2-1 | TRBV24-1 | TGTGCCACCAGTGATTTAGGGGGGAATGAGCAGTTCTTC | CATSDLGGNEQFF
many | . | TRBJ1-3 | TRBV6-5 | TGTGCCAGCAGCGCCTCTGGGGCAGGCGGAAACACCATATATTTT | CASSASGAGGNTIYF
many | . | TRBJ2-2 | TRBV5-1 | TGCGCCAGCAGCTTGATTGATAACGGGGAGCTGTTTTTT | CASSLIDNGELFF
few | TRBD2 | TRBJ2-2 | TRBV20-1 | TGCAGTGCTAAAACTCTAGCGGGGTGGAGCGGGGAGCTGTTTTTT | CSAKTLAGWSGELFF
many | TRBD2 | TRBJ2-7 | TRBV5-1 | TGCGCCAGCAGCTTGGCTAGCGGGAGTGTCTACGAGCAGTACTTC | CASSLASGSVYEQYF
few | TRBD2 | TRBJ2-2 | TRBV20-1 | TGCAGTGCTAGCTCCCTAGCGGGTAACACCGGGGAGCTGTTTTTT | CSASSLAGNTGELFF
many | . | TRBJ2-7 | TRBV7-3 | TGTGCCAGCAGCTTATGGGGGAAATTCAGCTCCTACGAGCAGTACTTC | CASSLWGKFSSYEQYF
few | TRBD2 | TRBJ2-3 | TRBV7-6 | TGTGCCAGCAGCTTAGTGCGGGGGGCGGTCGCAGATACGCAGTATTTT | CASSLVRGAVADTQYF
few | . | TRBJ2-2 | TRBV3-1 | TGTGCCAGCGGGGGCGTTGTCTACACCGGGGAGCTGTTTTTT | CASGGVVYTGELFF
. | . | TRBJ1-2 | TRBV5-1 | TGCGCCAGCAGTAAGGGGGTTGGCTACACCTTC | CASSKGVGYTF
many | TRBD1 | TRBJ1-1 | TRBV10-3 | TGTGCCATCAGTCAACTACAGGGGCTGGTAGGTGAAGCTTTCTTT | CAISQLQGLVGEAFF
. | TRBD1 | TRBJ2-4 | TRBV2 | TGTGCCAGTAAGGACAGGGGGTACATTCAGTACTTC | CASKDRGYIQYF
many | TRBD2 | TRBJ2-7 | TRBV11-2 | TGTGCCAGCAGCTTAGCGGCTAGCGGGGGGTTCGAGCAGTACTTC | CASSLAASGGFEQYF
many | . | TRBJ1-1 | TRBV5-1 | TGCGCCAGCAGCATACTTCCTAGGGCCCTGGAAGCTTTCTTT | CASSILPRALEAFF
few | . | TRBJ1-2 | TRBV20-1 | TGCAGTGCTAGAGATTATCGAGGGTTGTATGGCTACACCTTC | CSARDYRGLYGYTF
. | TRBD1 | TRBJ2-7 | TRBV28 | TGTGCCAGCAGTTTACTGGGCCCGGGACAGAACTACGAGCAGTACTTC | CASSLLGPGQNYEQYF
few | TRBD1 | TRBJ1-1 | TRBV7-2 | TGTGCCAGCAGCTGGGACAGATACACTGAAGCTTTCTTT | CASSWDRYTEAFF
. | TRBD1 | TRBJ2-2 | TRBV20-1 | TGCAGTGCTGGGGGACAGGGGGCGCGCGCCGGGGAGCTGTTTTTT | CSAGGQGARAGELFF
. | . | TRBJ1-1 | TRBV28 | TGTGCCAGCAGTCTACCGGGGGTCTTAGCTTTCTTT | CASSLPGVLAFF
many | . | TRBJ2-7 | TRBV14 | TGTGCCAGCAGCCAACTGAATCTTCTAGCGCACACCTCCTACGAGCAGTACTTC | CASSQLNLLAHTSYEQYF
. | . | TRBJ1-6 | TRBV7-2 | TGTGCCAGCAGCTTAGTTAGGGAGGACTCACCCCTCCACTTT | CASSLVREDSPLHF